This is a list of T cell receptor beta chains from one sample in a study of cytomegalovirus exposure and HLA in healthy donors. The repertoire was sequenced with immunoSEQ multiplex PCR; TCRdb's copy has only in-frame clones and lacks some. The table shows under 200,000 clones, with 75% occurring only once. Material: PBMCs. The receptor set was obtained from a male donor in good health and CMV-seronegative. CDR3s leave out the opening cysteine and the closing phenylalanine or tryptophan. Clone sizes are given selectively: once, few, many, or a class where the clone is expanded.

CDR3aa	abundance	v_gene	j_gene
ASSSSPGYNEQF	-	TRBV2	TRBJ2-1
ASSPRGSGANVLT	-	TRBV4-1	TRBJ2-6
ASSYSRGTNTEAF	-	TRBV6-5	TRBJ1-1
ASSSAGGRRYEQY	-	TRBV18	TRBJ2-7
ASSQESQGVSGNTIY	-	TRBV4-2	TRBJ1-3
ASSRDTIY	-	TRBV7-9	TRBJ1-3
ASSDQAWYT	-	TRBV25-1	TRBJ1-2
ASSISGRGSYNEQF	-	TRBV7-9	TRBJ2-1
ASSQGRGVQRDEQF	once	TRBV4-3	TRBJ2-1
ASSLGPGSYEQY	-	TRBV7-2	TRBJ2-7
ASSPPGFGGLTEAF	once	TRBV18	TRBJ1-1
ASSPSPDSFGYT	-	TRBV18	TRBJ1-2
ASSWDISYEQY	-	TRBV5-4	TRBJ2-7
ASSQQGWGKAF	-	TRBV5-1	TRBJ1-1
SGSGPGGGYT	-	TRBV29-1	TRBJ1-2
SVAQQGETEAF	-	TRBV29-1	TRBJ1-1
ASSFGTGIYEQY	-	TRBV19	TRBJ2-7
ASSFNTGNTEAF	-	TRBV5-1	TRBJ1-1
ASSPREGTQY	-	TRBV27	TRBJ2-5
ASSFGQGKAGELF	-	TRBV19	TRBJ2-2
AISEAGNSPLH	few	TRBV10-3	TRBJ1-6
ASSGVYSPLH	-	TRBV2	TRBJ1-6
ASSQVLSGRSEQY	-	TRBV14	TRBJ2-7
ASSLVTSGRSQQY	-	TRBV5-1	TRBJ2-7
ASSQPLSGRSGEQY	-	TRBV4-2	TRBJ2-7
ASTRDRGLVEAYNEQF	-	TRBV7-9	TRBJ2-1
ASSFPPRQVSSYNEQF	-	TRBV28	TRBJ2-1
ASSTEVRQLTDTQY	-	TRBV4-1	TRBJ2-3
ACSGGRGEKLF	-	TRBV6-1	TRBJ1-4
ASSVHGVSNTEAF	-	TRBV9	TRBJ1-1
ASSYGQGAGYT	-	TRBV6-5	TRBJ1-2
ASSLGEAPYEQY	-	TRBV7-6	TRBJ2-7
ASSLKRDEKLF	once	TRBV2	TRBJ1-4
ASMFGQGVSQPQH	-	TRBV2	TRBJ1-5
SVGGDGEIEQY	-	TRBV29-1	TRBJ2-7
ASSEADSGGRNTQY	few	TRBV2	TRBJ2-3
ASSGGAYGYT	-	TRBV5-1	TRBJ1-2
ASSPQGGRELF	-	TRBV27	TRBJ2-2
ASSNQNTTTAF	few	TRBV7-3	TRBJ1-1
ASSPNRERETQY	-	TRBV4-2	TRBJ2-5
ASSLQGTMNTEAF	once	TRBV19	TRBJ1-1
ASSSRGGGGELF	-	TRBV7-6	TRBJ2-2
ASSHLAGQETQY	-	TRBV4-1	TRBJ2-5
ASSATGFGYT	few	TRBV19	TRBJ1-2
ASSLGLAVATDTQY	-	TRBV5-1	TRBJ2-3
SAGTSSSYEQY	-	TRBV27	TRBJ2-7
ASSIGPSSGRRKTQY	-	TRBV19	TRBJ2-5
ASSIRAEAF	few	TRBV19	TRBJ1-1
ASSDQGLLAGELF	-	TRBV6-1	TRBJ2-2
ASRSLPGLGIETQY	few	TRBV7-6	TRBJ2-5
ASSHRGKGSNEKLF	-	TRBV4-1	TRBJ1-4